The 27 T cell receptor beta chains in this list originate from one sample, sequenced in a study of blood T cell repertoires in COVID-19. This table comes from immunoSEQ multiplex PCR, and its TCRdb copy is limited to in-frame clones, with some not included. Of 45,000 to 55,000 clones in the sample, around 90% were seen once. Sequencing was performed on peripheral blood. These receptors all come from a man older than 75 with acute or convalescent COVID-19.

The chain has TRBV5-1 and TRBJ1-4; 7 bases line up with TRBD1. The CDR3 sequence is 14 residues long. Germline loops: CDR1 SGHRS, CDR2 YFSETQ. The J segment lost 0 bases and the V segment lost 5 bases, leaving 1 base of the junction unmatched. Here the CDR3 reads CASRGQPTNEKLFF. The CDR3 DNA reads TGCGCCAGCAGGGGACAGCCAACTAATGAAAAACTGTTTTTT.

The chain links TRBV19 to TRBJ1-2, with D uncertain. V gave up 4 bases and J gave up 0 bases, with 9 bases separating them. The CDR3 spans 14 residues. The germline CDR1 and CDR2 sequences are LNHDA and SQIVND (reference sequence). Here the CDR3 DNA reads TGTGCCAGTAGTAAACAGACCGCTAACTATGGCTACACCTTC. It translates to CASSKQTANYGYTF.

V is TRBV7-9 and J is TRBJ1-3; 8 bases map to TRBD1. The CDR3 totals 15 residues. Looked up from germline, CDR1 is SEHNR and CDR2 is FQNEAQ (reference sequence). Unmatched junction bases numbered 10, after V lost 4 bases and J lost 8 bases. CDR3 nucleotides: TGTGCCAGCAGCTCCGGACAGGGCATAGTAGACACCATATATTTT. Translated: CASSSGQGIVDTIYF. Full variable domain (outside the CDR3, taken from reference TRBV7-9 and TRBJ1-3): DTGVSQNPRHKITKRGQNVTFRCDPISEHNRLYWYRQTLGQGPEFLTYFQNEAQLEKSRLLSDRFSAERPKGSFSTLEIQRTEQGDSAMYLCASSSGQGIVDTIYFGEGSWLTVV.

This sequence joins TRBV28 and TRBJ1-3, with 7 bases aligning to TRBD1. The CDR3 sequence is 17 residues long. The V and J ends lost 6 bases and 3 bases, in that order; junction bases with no gene match: 14. Germline lookup yields CDR1 MDHEN and CDR2 SYDVKM. CDR3 loop: CASRGQGVTRFGNTIYF. CDR3 in DNA: TGTGCCAGCAGGGGCCAGGGGGTAACTCGGTTTGGAAACACCATATATTTT.

The chain joins TRBV5-4 to TRBJ2-6; weak D call: TRBD1 (5 bases). Germline V CDR1 and CDR2: SGHNT, YYREEE (reference sequence). The V and J ends lost 4 bases and 3 bases respectively, with 14 bases between them. The CDR3 runs 16 residues. CDR3 nucleotide sequence: TGTGCCAGCAGCGACCAGGTGGGGCGTGGGGCCAACGTCCTGACTTTC. It translates to CASSDQVGRGANVLTF.

The count of this clone is one. This chain uses TRBV18 with TRBJ1-6; D gene unclear. This CDR3 is built from 18 residues. Trimming left V 0 bases short and J 0 bases short, with 12 bases between. The V gene's germline CDR1 is KGHSH and CDR2 LQKENI. Here the CDR3 reads CASSPPYSYSSYNSPLHF. Here the CDR3 DNA reads TGTGCCAGCTCACCACCGTACAGTTACAGCTCCTATAATTCACCCCTCCACTTT.

The chain has TRBV19 and TRBJ1-2; tentative D call: TRBD1 (5 bases). The V gene's germline CDR1 is LNHDA and CDR2 SQIVND (reference sequence). The length of the CDR3 is 15 residues. Trimming removed 2 bases from V and 6 bases from J, with 16 bases in between. CDR3 amino acids: CASSISSSGLDGYTF. In nucleotides, the CDR3 is TGTGCCAGTAGTATATCAAGTTCAGGGTTGGATGGCTACACCTTC.

The chain employs TRBV5-1 and TRBJ1-6; D is unresolved. The CDR3 has 15 residues. Looked up from germline, CDR1 is SGHRS and CDR2 is YFSETQ. V was trimmed by 0 bases and J by 4 bases, leaving 8 bases between them. The CDR3 loop reads CASSLAGGYNSPLHF. In DNA, the CDR3 is TGCGCCAGCAGCTTGGCCGGCGGATATAATTCACCCCTCCACTTT.

The V gene is TRBV2, the J gene TRBJ1-2, with 7 positions matching TRBD1. CDR1 SNHLY and CDR2 FYNNEI come from the germline V gene. The CDR3 length is 12 residues. The CDR3 coding sequence is TGTTCCACGGGACAGAACACCTATGGCTACACCTTC. This sequence encodes CSTGQNTYGYTF.

The chain is built from TRBV19 and TRBJ2-2; the D is unclear. The CDR3 contains 14 residues. V was trimmed by 4 bases and J by 2 bases, leaving 8 bases between them. Germline values: CDR1 LNHDA, CDR2 SQIVND (reference sequence). The CDR3 is CASSRTANTGELFF. CDR3 DNA sequence: TGTGCCAGTAGTAGAACAGCCAACACCGGGGAGCTGTTTTTT.

The rearrangement links TRBV11-2 to TRBJ2-7; 8 positions match TRBD2. The CDR3 is 14 amino acids. V gave up 5 bases and J gave up 4 bases; unmatched junction bases: 7. The germline gives CDR1 SGHAT, CDR2 FQNNGV. The CDR3 region has the DNA TGTGCCAGCAGCATTCAGCGGGGGAGGTACGAGCAGTACTTC. As protein: CASSIQRGRYEQYF.

J is TRBJ1-2 and V is TRBV5-1, with D unresolved. CDR3 length: 13 amino acids. Germline lookup yields CDR1 SGHRS and CDR2 YFSETQ. V was pared by 4 bases and J by 5 bases, with 12 bases between. The CDR3 DNA follows: TGCGCCAGCAGCCCAGATTCGGGTTATGGCTACACCTTC. Translated, it gives CASSPDSGYGYTF.

The J gene is TRBJ2-7, the V gene TRBV29-1, with D perhaps TRBD1 (6 bases). This CDR3 has 14 residues. Looked up from germline, CDR1 is SQVTM and CDR2 is ANQGSEA. V gave up 7 bases and J gave up 2 bases, with 18 bases separating them. CDR3 DNA: TGCAGCGCCCGAGCGTTCCCAGGGGCCTACGAGCAGTACTTC. This codes for CSARAFPGAYEQYF.

The rearrangement joins TRBV27 to TRBJ2-7, with unresolved D. From germline, CDR1 is MNHEY and CDR2 SMNVEV (reference sequence). V lost 6 bases and J 3 bases, leaving 6 bases between the germline ends. The CDR3 is 11 amino acids. The CDR3 loop is CASSYGYEQYF. In DNA, the CDR3 is TGTGCCAGCAGCTACGGCTACGAGCAGTACTTC.

The genes are TRBV19 and TRBJ1-5; TRBD1 is a possible D gene (6 bases). Germline V lookup: CDR1 LNHDA, CDR2 SQIVND (reference sequence). The CDR3 is made up of 14 amino acids. Trimming shortened V by 6 bases and J by 6 bases, and 15 bases separated the two germline ends. CDR3 region: CASSAQGRGQPQHF. CDR3 sequence (DNA): TGTGCCAGTAGCGCCCAGGGCAGGGGTCAGCCCCAGCATTTT.

The chain couples TRBV5-4 to TRBJ2-5; 8 bases align to TRBD1. Germline V gives CDR1 SGHNT, CDR2 YYREEE (reference sequence). The CDR3 contains 14 residues. V gave up 3 bases and J gave up 5 bases; unmatched junction bases: 6. The CDR3 loop is CASSSRDRWETQYF. The CDR3 DNA sequence: TGTGCCAGCAGCTCCCGGGACAGGTGGGAGACCCAGTACTTC.

The chain is built from TRBV18 and TRBJ1-2; 9 nucleotides match TRBD1. V lost 2 bases to trimming and J lost 3 bases; unmatched junction nucleotides: 1. Germline CDR1 is KGHSH and CDR2 is LQKENI. This CDR3 region has 14 residues. Written as DNA, the CDR3 is TGTGCCAGCTCACCAAGGACAGGGGACTATGGCTACACCTTC. Encoded protein: CASSPRTGDYGYTF.

This chain connects TRBV7-9 to TRBJ2-7; 8 nucleotides agree with TRBD1. The V gene's germline CDR1 is SEHNR and CDR2 FQNEAQ (reference sequence). J was trimmed by 3 bases and V by 5 bases; bases with no gene match: 18. CDR3 length equals 18 residues. CDR3 coding DNA: TGTGCCAGCAGCCCCCCTTCGGCAGGGGGCACAACGATCTACGAGCAGTACTTC. The encoded protein is CASSPPSAGGTTIYEQYF. The full variable domain, in which reference TRBV7-9 and TRBJ2-7 provide the parts outside the CDR3, is DTGVSQNPRHKITKRGQNVTFRCDPISEHNRLYWYRQTLGQGPEFLTYFQNEAQLEKSRLLSDRFSAERPKGSFSTLEIQRTEQGDSAMYLCASSPPSAGGTTIYEQYFGPGTRLTVT.

V and J are TRBV2 and TRBJ2-3; the D gene is possibly TRBD2 (7 bases). In germline, CDR1 is SNHLY, CDR2 FYNNEI. This CDR3 is 15 amino acids long. Trimming took off 7 bases at V and 2 bases at J, with 16 bases between the two ends. The CDR3 DNA reads as TGTGCCAGCAAGAAGGGGAGGGGGTCCACAGATACGCAGTATTTT. Protein: CASKKGRGSTDTQYF.

The chain uses TRBV7-9 and TRBJ1-2, with TRBD1 matching over 7 bases. CDR1 is SEHNR, CDR2 FQNEAQ, per germline (reference sequence). There are 13 residues in the CDR3. After removal of 5 bases from V and 4 bases from J, the junction contained 4 bases not matched to a gene. CDR3 nucleotide sequence: TGTGCCAGCAGCCGGGACAGTTTCTATGGCTACACCTTC. The encoded protein is CASSRDSFYGYTF. Based on the CDR3 plus reference TRBV7-9 and TRBJ1-2, the full variable domain is DTGVSQNPRHKITKRGQNVTFRCDPISEHNRLYWYRQTLGQGPEFLTYFQNEAQLEKSRLLSDRFSAERPKGSFSTLEIQRTEQGDSAMYLCASSRDSFYGYTFGSGTRLTVV.

The V call is TRBV5-6, the J call TRBJ2-3; 9 nucleotides line up with TRBD2. CDR3 length: 17 residues. Germline assignment: CDR1 SGHDT and CDR2 YYEEEE. V shed 0 bases and J 5 bases; nucleotides not matched to a gene: 10. CDR3 sequence: CASSLAGAGGPLDTQYF. Written as DNA, the CDR3 is TGTGCCAGCAGCTTGGCTGGCGCGGGGGGGCCGCTAGATACGCAGTATTTT.

This clone was picked up a small number of times. This chain links TRBV7-8 with TRBJ1-5, with D possibly matching TRBD1 (6 bases). V lost 5 bases and J 3 bases, leaving 11 bases between the germline ends. This CDR3 is built from 14 residues. CDR1 and CDR2 (germline): SGHVS, FQNEAQ. CDR3 in amino acids: CASSPSGDNQPQHF. Here the CDR3 DNA reads TGTGCCAGCAGCCCGTCAGGGGACAATCAGCCCCAGCATTTT.

The table lists this clone with a count of one. The genes are TRBV19 and TRBJ1-4, with 10 bases fitting TRBD1. The CDR3 consists of 13 residues. After removal of 9 bases from V and 7 bases from J, the junction contained 5 bases not matched to a gene. Germline lookup yields CDR1 LNHDA and CDR2 SQIVND (reference sequence). The CDR3 region is CASGGTGVEKLFF. The CDR3 DNA follows: TGTGCCAGCGGGGGGACAGGGGTTGAAAAACTGTTTTTT. Full variable domain (outside the CDR3, taken from reference TRBV19 and TRBJ1-4): DGGITQSPKYLFRKEGQNVTLSCEQNLNHDAMYWYRQDPGQGLRLIYYSQIVNDFQKGDIAEGYSVSREKKESFPLTVTSAQKNPTAFYLCASGGTGVEKLFFGSGTQLSVL.

The chain is built from TRBV4-1 and TRBJ2-1; 12 bases match TRBD2. The germline gives CDR1 MGHRA, CDR2 YSYEKL. Trimming at V came to 4 bases and at J to 2 bases, leaving 3 bases not matched to a gene. The length of the CDR3 is 16 residues. The CDR3 region has the DNA TGCGCCAGCAGCCCTAGCGGGGGGGAACCCTACAATGAGCAGTTCTTC. Translating it yields CASSPSGGEPYNEQFF.

The V call is TRBV7-9, the J call TRBJ2-4; TRBD2 agrees at 7 bases. The germline V gene encodes CDR1 SEHNR and CDR2 FQNEAQ (reference sequence). The J segment lost 1 base and the V segment lost 2 bases, leaving 5 bases of the junction unmatched. This CDR3 has 16 amino acids. The CDR3 protein is CASSLKGRGAKNIQYF. The CDR3 region has the DNA TGTGCCAGCAGCTTAAAAGGGCGGGGGGCCAAAAACATTCAGTACTTC.

This clone was detected once. The J gene is TRBJ2-5, the V gene TRBV29-1; TRBD1 agrees at 10 bases. Trimming at V came to 7 bases and at J to 4 bases, leaving 9 bases not matched to a gene. Per the germline V gene, CDR1 is SQVTM and CDR2 is ANQGSEA. The CDR3 contains 14 residues. For the CDR3, the DNA is TGCAGCGCCGCCGGGACAGGGGTACGAGAGACCCAGTACTTC. Translation: CSAAGTGVRETQYF.

V usage is TRBV19 and J usage is TRBJ2-5, with D possibly being TRBD1 (6 bases). The germline CDR1 and CDR2 sequences are LNHDA and SQIVND (reference sequence). Trimming took 4 bases from V and 5 from J, leaving 14 bases between them. The CDR3 contains 14 residues. CDR3 protein: CASSRGTLGETQYF. CDR3 DNA sequence: TGTGCCAGTAGTAGAGGGACATTGGGGGAGACCCAGTACTTC.